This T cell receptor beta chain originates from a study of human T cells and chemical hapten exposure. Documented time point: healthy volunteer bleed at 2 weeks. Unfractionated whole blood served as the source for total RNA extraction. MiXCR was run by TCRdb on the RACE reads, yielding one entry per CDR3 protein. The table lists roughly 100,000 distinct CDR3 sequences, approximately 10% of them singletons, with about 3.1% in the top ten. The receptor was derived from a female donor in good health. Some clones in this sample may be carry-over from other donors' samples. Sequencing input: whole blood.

The CDR3 loop reads CASSLDLAGGWISTQYF. The DNA of the CDR3 is TGTGCCAGCAGCTTGGATCTAGCGGGAGGTTGGATAAGCACGCAGTATTTT. This sequence joins TRBV7-2 and TRBJ2-3; 11 bases are a match to TRBD2. The CDR3 spans 17 residues. Germline V CDR1 and CDR2: SGHTA, FQGNSA. J gave up 9 bases and V 3 bases, and 14 bases lay outside the gene matches.